This T cell receptor (beta chain) is drawn from a study of T-cell memory formation after mild COVID-19. Whole-study findings and limits: Some responding clones appeared in pre-infection memory, suggesting cross-reactive memory joined.

The CDR3 consists of 14 residues. TCRdb re-derived calls from the 5' RACE reads in MiXCR, one entry per CDR3 protein. The table includes about 140,000 distinct CDR3 sequences, 11% to 15% detected once. Details on this clonotype: The antigen is unknown.

This receptor was identified in an adult woman who had mild COVID-19 (a few samples of this study predate the infection). Cell type and time point are not known. Sequencing used PBMCs or a T cell subset sorted from them (not recorded which). V and J are TRBV21-1 and TRBJ1-2; the table's TRBD1 call for D was not verified on the DNA. TRBV21-1 constitutes a pseudogene. CDR3 protein: CASSSAGTGNGYTF. The CDR3 DNA reads TGTGCCAGCAGCAGTGCCGGGACAGGGAATGGCTACACCTTC.